The T cell receptor (beta chain) under discussion was sequenced for a study of immune heterogeneity within non-small cell lung tumors. The TCR beta CDR3 region underwent multiplex PCR amplification with 32 V and 13 J primers. TCRdb analysed the multiplex PCR reads with MiXCR anew, one entry per CDR3 protein. Among about 11,000 distinct CDR3 sequences listed, approximately 29% were seen once. Genomic DNA extracted from bulk tumor tissue served as template. A total of around 600 ng was used per sample. Doctors removed several biopsies from each primary tumor during surgery, keeping them far apart. Before undergoing curative surgery, patients had newly diagnosed non-small cell lung cancer that was untreated. V shed 6 bases and J 5 bases; nucleotides not matched to a gene: 12. This CDR3 region has 16 residues. This clonotype appeared a few times. The antigen is unknown. Whole-study results and caveats: Identical dominant CDR3 beta clonotypes recurred across a patient's tumor sites, together with site-unique high-frequency clones. Local T-cell repertoire clonality was correlated with local tumor mutational burden, and the correlation was positive. It was moderate in strength but statistically significant (R roughly 0.35). Largely, high-frequency T-cell receptor beta clonotypes differed from one individual patient to another.

The chain links TRBV12-3 or TRBV12-4 to TRBJ2-1; 8 nucleotides line up with TRBD2. The receptor was derived from a woman in her forties or fifties with non-small cell lung cancer. Sequencing was done on a sample of lung tumor tissue. The CDR3 here is CASSYPHSGRNNEQFF. The DNA of the CDR3 is TGTGCCAGCAGCTACCCCCACAGCGGGAGAAACAATGAGCAGTTCTTC.